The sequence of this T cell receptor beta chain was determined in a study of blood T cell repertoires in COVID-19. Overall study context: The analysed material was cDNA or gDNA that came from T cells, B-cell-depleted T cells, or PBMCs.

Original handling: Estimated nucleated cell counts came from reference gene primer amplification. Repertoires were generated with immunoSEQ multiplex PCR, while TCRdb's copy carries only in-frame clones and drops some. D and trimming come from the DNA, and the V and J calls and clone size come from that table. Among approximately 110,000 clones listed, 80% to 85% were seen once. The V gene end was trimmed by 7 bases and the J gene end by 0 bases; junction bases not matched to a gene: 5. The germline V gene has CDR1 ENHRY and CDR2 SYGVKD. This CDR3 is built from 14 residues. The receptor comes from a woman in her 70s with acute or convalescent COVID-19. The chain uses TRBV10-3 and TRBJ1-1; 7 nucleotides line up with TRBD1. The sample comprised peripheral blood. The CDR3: CAITAGQVNTEAFF. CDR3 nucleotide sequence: TGTGCCATCACGGCCGGACAGGTGAACACTGAAGCTTTCTTT.